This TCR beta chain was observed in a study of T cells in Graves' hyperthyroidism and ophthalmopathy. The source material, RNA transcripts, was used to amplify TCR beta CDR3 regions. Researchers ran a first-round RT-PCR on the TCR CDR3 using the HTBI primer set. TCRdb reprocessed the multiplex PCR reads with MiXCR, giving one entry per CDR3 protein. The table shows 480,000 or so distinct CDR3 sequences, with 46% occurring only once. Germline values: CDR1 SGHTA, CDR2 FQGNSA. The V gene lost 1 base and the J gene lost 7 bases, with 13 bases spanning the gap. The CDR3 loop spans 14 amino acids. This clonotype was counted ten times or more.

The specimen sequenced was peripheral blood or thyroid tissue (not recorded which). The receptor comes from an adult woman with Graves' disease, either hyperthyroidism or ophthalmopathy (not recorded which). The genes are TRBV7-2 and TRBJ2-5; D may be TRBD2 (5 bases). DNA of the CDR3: TGTGCCAGCAGCTTAGATTCAGCGGTTGGGACCCAGTACTTC. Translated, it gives CASSLDSAVGTQYF.